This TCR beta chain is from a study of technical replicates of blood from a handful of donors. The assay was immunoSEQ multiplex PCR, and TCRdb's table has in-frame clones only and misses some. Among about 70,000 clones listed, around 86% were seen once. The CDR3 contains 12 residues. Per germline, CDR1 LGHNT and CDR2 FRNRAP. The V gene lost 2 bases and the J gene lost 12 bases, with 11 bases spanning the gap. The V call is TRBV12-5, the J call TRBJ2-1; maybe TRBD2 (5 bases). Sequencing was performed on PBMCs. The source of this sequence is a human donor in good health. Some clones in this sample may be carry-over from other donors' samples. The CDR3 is CASGLTAGGQFF. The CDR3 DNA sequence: TGTGCTAGTGGTTTGACTGCCGGAGGGCAGTTCTTC.